A single sample is the source of the 14 T cell receptor beta chains below, sequenced in a study of blood T cell repertoires in COVID-19. TCRdb's copy holds only in-frame clones and misses some; the assay was immunoSEQ multiplex PCR. The table includes approximately 240,000 clones, around 85% detected once. Input material: peripheral blood. The receptors derive from a woman aged 25 to 45 who had recovered from COVID-19.

The gene calls are TRBV25-1 and TRBJ1-2, with 9 bases aligning to TRBD1. The ends lost 6 bases at V and 2 bases at J; junction bases unmatched: 1. The CDR3 length is 13 residues. The V gene's germline CDR1 is MGHDK and CDR2 SYGVNS. CDR3 DNA: TGTGCCAGCAGGGGACAGGGAAACTATGGCTACACCTTC. Protein product: CASRGQGNYGYTF.

The rearrangement links TRBV4-2 to TRBJ2-3; D is perhaps TRBD2 (7 bases). The CDR3 totals 15 residues. V lost 1 base to trimming and J lost 2 bases, with 10 bases between them. Germline V gene data show CDR1 as LGHNA and CDR2 as YNFKEQ. CDR3 DNA sequence: TGTGCCAGCAGCCAAGCGGGGGGCTTCACAGATACGCAGTATTTT. Its protein product is CASSQAGGFTDTQYF.

The rearrangement links TRBV9 to TRBJ2-3; the D is unclear. From germline, CDR1 is SGDLS and CDR2 YYNGEE. V dropped 1 base and J dropped 6 bases, with 6 bases sitting between them. The CDR3 runs to 12 residues. The CDR3 sequence is CASSVMRDTQYF. The CDR3 DNA reads TGTGCCAGCAGCGTAATGAGGGATACGCAGTATTTT.

This chain uses TRBV10-3 with TRBJ1-1; tentatively, D is TRBD1 (5 bases). CDR3 length: 13 residues. Trimming stripped 7 bases from V and 4 bases from J, with 13 bases between. Germline values: CDR1 ENHRY, CDR2 SYGVKD. CDR3 DNA sequence: TGTGCCATCACTCAAGGGGAGGGCACTGAAGCTTTCTTT. This gives the protein CAITQGEGTEAFF.

This clone was detected only a few times. The gene calls are TRBV27 and TRBJ2-7; D is unclear. V dropped 3 bases and J dropped 6 bases, with 9 bases sitting between them. CDR1 and CDR2 (germline): MNHEY, SMNVEV (reference sequence). This CDR3 spans 12 amino acids. CDR3 DNA sequence: TGTGCCAGCAGTTTGCCGTCGGGCGAGCAGTACTTC. This gives the protein CASSLPSGEQYF.

This clone was counted a single time. J is TRBJ1-4 and V is TRBV5-1, with D tentatively TRBD1 (5 bases). Trimming removed 3 bases from V and 4 bases from J, with 10 bases in between. Germline V lookup: CDR1 SGHRS, CDR2 YFSETQ. The CDR3 length is 14 residues. The CDR3 bases are TGCGCCAGCAGCTCCTGGGGGGGTAATGAAAAACTGTTTTTT. Its translation: CASSSWGGNEKLFF.

This clone was detected a few times. The V and J genes are TRBV7-9 and TRBJ2-7; TRBD2 matches 7 bases. CDR1 and CDR2 from the germline V gene are SEHNR and FQNEAQ (reference sequence). The CDR3 consists of 13 residues. Trimming at V came to 8 bases and at J to 5 bases, leaving 9 bases not matched to a gene. CDR3 sequence reads: CASQALGGDEQYF. CDR3 DNA sequence: TGTGCCAGCCAAGCTCTGGGGGGGGACGAGCAGTACTTC.

V is TRBV2 and J is TRBJ2-1, with 8 bases that match TRBD1. CDR1 is SNHLY, CDR2 FYNNEI, per germline. V lost 8 bases and J lost 0; bases outside the gene matches: 3. The CDR3 totals 14 residues. This CDR3 reads CASLGTGSYNEQFF. In nucleotides, the CDR3 is TGTGCCAGCCTGGGGACAGGCTCCTACAATGAGCAGTTCTTC.

The chain is built from TRBV5-4 and TRBJ2-3, with a possible D match to TRBD1 (6 bases). The DNA end lines up better with TRBJ1-5; the J call may be wrong. CDR1 SGHNT and CDR2 YYREEE come from the germline V gene (reference sequence). The CDR3 contains 18 residues. The CDR3 nucleotides are TGTGCCAGCAGCTACGGACTAGCGGGGGCCCTGAACTCAGATACGCAGCATTTT. As protein: CASSYGLAGALNSDTQHF.

This chain uses TRBV5-4 with TRBJ2-3; D gene ambiguous. Germline CDR1 and CDR2: SGHNT and YYREEE (reference sequence). V shed 4 bases and J shed 1 base, with 7 bases lying between them. The CDR3 runs 13 residues. This chain's CDR3 is CASSPSGTDTQYF. The CDR3 bases are TGTGCCAGCAGCCCCAGTGGCACAGATACGCAGTATTTT.

The rearrangement links TRBV12-5 to TRBJ2-1, with a tentative D call TRBD2 (5 bases). This CDR3 region has 12 residues. With 5 bases removed from V and 10 bases from J, the gap between germline ends came to 12 bases. Germline V gene lookup returns CDR1 LGHNT and CDR2 FRNRAP. The CDR3 loop is CASGVPDSEQFF. The DNA of the CDR3 is TGTGCTAGTGGTGTCCCGGACTCAGAGCAGTTCTTC.

This sequence joins TRBV3-1 (or the pseudogene TRBV3-2) and TRBJ2-7; 12 bases match TRBD2. Germline loops: CDR1 LGHDT, CDR2 YNNKEL (reference sequence). V was pared by 6 bases and J by 3 bases, with 18 bases of the junction left unmatched. CDR3 length: 19 residues. The CDR3 is CASSPGSGTSGFHFYEQYF. The CDR3 region has the DNA TGTGCCAGCAGTCCTGGATCCGGGACTAGCGGGTTTCATTTCTACGAGCAGTACTTC.

The chain links TRBV7-6 to TRBJ1-3; 9 bases map to TRBD1. The length of the CDR3 is 18 residues. Trimming at V came to 0 bases and at J to 2 bases, leaving 8 bases not matched to a gene. Germline V gene sequence: CDR1 SGHVS, CDR2 FNYEAQ. This CDR3 is CASSLAPQQGATGNTIYF. Here the CDR3 DNA reads TGTGCCAGCAGCTTAGCGCCCCAACAGGGGGCAACTGGAAACACCATATATTTT. The entire variable domain, with the rest obtained from reference TRBV7-6 and TRBJ1-3, is as follows: GAGVSQSPRYKVTKRGQDVALRCDPISGHVSLYWYRQALGQGPEFLTYFNYEAQQDKSGLPNDRFSAERPEGSISTLTIQRTEQRDSAMYRCASSLAPQQGATGNTIYFGEGSWLTVV.

This sequence joins TRBV4-3 and TRBJ1-5; D remains ambiguous. V dropped 0 bases and J dropped 1 base, with 13 bases sitting between them. This CDR3 is 17 amino acids long. Germline V gene lookup returns CDR1 LGHNA and CDR2 YSLEER. The CDR3 loop reads CASSQDSVVYSNQPQHF. The CDR3 bases are TGCGCCAGCAGCCAAGATAGCGTGGTTTACAGCAATCAGCCCCAGCATTTT.